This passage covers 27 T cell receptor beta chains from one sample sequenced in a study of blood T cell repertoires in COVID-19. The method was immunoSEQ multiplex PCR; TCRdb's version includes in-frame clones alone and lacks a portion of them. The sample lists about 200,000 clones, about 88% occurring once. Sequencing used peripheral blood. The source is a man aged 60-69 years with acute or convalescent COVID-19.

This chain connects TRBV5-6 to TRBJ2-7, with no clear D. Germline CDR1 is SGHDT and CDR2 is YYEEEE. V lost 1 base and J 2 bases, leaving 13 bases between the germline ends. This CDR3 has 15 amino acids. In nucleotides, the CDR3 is TGTGCCAGCAGCTTGAATCTCGCACTTACCTACGAGCAGTACTTC. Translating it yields CASSLNLALTYEQYF.

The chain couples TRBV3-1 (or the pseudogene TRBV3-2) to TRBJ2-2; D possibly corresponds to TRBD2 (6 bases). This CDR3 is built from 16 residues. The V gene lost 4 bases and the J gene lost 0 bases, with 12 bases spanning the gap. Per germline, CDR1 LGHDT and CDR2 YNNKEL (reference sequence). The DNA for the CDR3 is TGTGCCAGCAGCCTAGTCGGGGGAGCGAACACCGGGGAGCTGTTTTTT. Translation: CASSLVGGANTGELFF.

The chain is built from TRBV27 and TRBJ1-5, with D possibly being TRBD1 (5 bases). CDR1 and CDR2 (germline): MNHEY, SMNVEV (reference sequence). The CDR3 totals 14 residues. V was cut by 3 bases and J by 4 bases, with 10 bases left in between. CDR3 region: CASSFGGANQPQHF. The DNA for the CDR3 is TGTGCCAGCAGTTTCGGGGGAGCTAATCAGCCCCAGCATTTT.

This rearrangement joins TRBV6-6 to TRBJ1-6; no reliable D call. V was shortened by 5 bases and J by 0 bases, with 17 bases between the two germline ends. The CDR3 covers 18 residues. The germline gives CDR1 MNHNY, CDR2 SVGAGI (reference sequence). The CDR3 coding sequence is TGTGCCAGCAGTCGGGCTGTGCGGGGTAGCTCCTATAATTCACCCCTCCACTTT. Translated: CASSRAVRGSSYNSPLHF.

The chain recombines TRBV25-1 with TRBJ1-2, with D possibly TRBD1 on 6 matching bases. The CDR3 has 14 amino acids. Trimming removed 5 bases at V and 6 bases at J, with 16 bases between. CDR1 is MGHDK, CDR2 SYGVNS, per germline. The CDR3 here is CASSRSGGRNGYTF. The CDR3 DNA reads TGTGCCAGCAGTCGGTCGGGGGGGCGCAATGGCTACACCTTC.

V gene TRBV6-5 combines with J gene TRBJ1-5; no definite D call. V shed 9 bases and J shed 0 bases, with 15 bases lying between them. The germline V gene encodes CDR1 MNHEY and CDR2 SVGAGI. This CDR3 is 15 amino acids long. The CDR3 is CARSGEPYSNQPQHF. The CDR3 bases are TGTGCCAGGTCGGGAGAGCCATATAGCAATCAGCCCCAGCATTTT.

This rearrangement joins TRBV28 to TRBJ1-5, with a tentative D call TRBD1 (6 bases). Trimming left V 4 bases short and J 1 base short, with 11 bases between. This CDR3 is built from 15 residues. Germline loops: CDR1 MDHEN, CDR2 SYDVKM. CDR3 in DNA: TGTGCCAGCAGTTCTCCGGGACAAAGCAATCAGCCCCAGCATTTT. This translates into CASSSPGQSNQPQHF.

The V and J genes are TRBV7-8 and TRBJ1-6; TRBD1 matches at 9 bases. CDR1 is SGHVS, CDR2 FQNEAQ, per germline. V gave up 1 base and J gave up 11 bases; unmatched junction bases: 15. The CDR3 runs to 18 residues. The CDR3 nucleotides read TGTGCCAGCAGCTTAGGAATACCTCCGGGACAGGGTAGTGCACCCCTCCACTTT. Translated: CASSLGIPPGQGSAPLHF.

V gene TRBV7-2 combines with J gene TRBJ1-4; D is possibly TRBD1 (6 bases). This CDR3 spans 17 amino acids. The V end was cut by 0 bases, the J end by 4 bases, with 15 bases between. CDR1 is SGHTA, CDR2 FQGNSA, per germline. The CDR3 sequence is CASSLAPPGVLNEKLFF. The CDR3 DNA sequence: TGTGCCAGCAGCTTAGCCCCCCCAGGGGTCCTTAATGAAAAACTGTTTTTT.

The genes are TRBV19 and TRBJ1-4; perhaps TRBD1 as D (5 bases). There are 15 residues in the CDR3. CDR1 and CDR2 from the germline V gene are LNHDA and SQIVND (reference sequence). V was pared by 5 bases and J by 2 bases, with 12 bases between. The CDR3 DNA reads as TGTGCCAGTAGTCCAAATGGGGGGACTAATGAAAAACTGTTTTTT. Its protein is CASSPNGGTNEKLFF.

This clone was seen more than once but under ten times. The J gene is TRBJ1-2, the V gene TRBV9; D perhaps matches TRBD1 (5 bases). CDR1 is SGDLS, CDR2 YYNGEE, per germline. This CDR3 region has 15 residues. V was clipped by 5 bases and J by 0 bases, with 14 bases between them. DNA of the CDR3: TGTGCCAGCAGTCATCGGGCAGGGACTAACTATGGCTACACCTTC. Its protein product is CASSHRAGTNYGYTF. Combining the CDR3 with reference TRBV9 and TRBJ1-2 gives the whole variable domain DSGVTQTPKHLITATGQRVTLRCSPRSGDLSVYWYQQSLDQGLQFLIQYYNGEERAKGNILERFSAQQFPDLHSELNLSSLELGDSALYFCASSHRAGTNYGYTFGSGTRLTVV.

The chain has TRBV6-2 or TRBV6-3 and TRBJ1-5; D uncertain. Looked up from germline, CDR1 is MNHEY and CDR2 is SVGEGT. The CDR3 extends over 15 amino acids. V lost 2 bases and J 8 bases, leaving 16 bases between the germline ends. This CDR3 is CASSYGQTTGKPQHF. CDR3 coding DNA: TGTGCCAGCAGTTACGGCCAGACCACCGGGAAGCCCCAGCATTTT.

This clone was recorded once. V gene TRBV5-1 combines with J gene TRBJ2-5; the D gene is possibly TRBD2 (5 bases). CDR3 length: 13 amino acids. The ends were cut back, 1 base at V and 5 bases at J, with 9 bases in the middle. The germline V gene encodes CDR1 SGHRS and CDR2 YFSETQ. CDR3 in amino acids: CASSLRGRETQYF. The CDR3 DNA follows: TGCGCCAGCAGCTTGCGGGGAAGGGAGACCCAGTACTTC.

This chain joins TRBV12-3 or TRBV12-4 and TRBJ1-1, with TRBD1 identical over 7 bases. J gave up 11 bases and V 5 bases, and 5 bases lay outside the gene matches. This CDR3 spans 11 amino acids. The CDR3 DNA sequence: TGTGCCAGCAGTAGACAGGGCGCCGCTTTCTTT. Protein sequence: CASSRQGAAFF.

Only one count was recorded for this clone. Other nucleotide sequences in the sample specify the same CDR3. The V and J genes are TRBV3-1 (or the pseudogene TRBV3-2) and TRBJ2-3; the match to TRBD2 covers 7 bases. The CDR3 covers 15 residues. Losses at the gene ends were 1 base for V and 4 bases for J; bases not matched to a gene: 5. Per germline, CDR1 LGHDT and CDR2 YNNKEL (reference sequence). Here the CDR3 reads CASSQGGGGSDTQYF. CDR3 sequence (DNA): TGTGCCAGCAGCCAAGGCGGGGGTGGGTCAGATACGCAGTATTTT.

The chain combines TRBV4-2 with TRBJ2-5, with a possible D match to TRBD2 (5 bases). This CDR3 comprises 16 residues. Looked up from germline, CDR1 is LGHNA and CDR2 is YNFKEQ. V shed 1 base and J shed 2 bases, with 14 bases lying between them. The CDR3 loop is CASSQVMRADQETQYF. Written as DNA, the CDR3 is TGTGCCAGCAGCCAAGTGATGCGAGCGGATCAAGAGACCCAGTACTTC.

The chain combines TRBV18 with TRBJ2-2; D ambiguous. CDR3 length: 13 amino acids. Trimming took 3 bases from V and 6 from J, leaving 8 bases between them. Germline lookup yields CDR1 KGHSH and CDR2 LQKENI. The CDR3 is CASSPTTAGELFF. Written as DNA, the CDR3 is TGTGCCAGCTCACCTACCACGGCCGGGGAGCTGTTTTTT.

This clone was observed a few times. CDR3 residues: CASSPGRGAQPQHF. The DNA for the CDR3 is TGTGCCAGCAGCCCGGGCCGGGGGGCTCAGCCCCAGCATTTT. The rearrangement uses TRBV7-2 and TRBJ1-5; tentatively, D is TRBD1 (6 bases). The V and J ends lost 5 bases and 6 bases respectively, with 14 bases between them. The CDR3 spans 14 residues. Germline CDR1 SGHTA, CDR2 FQGNSA.

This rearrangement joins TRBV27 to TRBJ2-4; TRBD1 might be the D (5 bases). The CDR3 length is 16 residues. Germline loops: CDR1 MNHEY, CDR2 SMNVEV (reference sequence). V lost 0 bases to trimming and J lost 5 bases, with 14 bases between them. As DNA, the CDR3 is TGTGCCAGCAGTTTATCGGGGCAGGGCTTTGAAAACATTCAGTACTTC. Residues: CASSLSGQGFENIQYF.

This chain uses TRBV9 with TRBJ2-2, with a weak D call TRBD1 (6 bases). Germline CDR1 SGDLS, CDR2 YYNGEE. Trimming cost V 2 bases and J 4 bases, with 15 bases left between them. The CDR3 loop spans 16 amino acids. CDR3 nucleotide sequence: TGTGCCAGCAGCGTGTTTACAGGGAGTGGCACCGGGGAGCTGTTTTTT. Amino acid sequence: CASSVFTGSGTGELFF.

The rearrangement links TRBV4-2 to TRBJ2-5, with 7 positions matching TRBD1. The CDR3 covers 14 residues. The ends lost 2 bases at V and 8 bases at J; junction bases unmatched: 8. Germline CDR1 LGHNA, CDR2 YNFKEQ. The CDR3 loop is CASSQKTGSETQYF. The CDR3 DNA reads TGTGCCAGCAGCCAAAAGACAGGGTCAGAAACCCAGTACTTC.

The CDR3, as DNA: TGTGCCAGCAGTCAGCTCAAGACAGGGGGAAAAGTGGGGAGCTACGAGCAGTACTTC. It encodes CASSQLKTGGKVGSYEQYF. The V gene is TRBV5-4, the J gene TRBJ2-7; TRBD1 agrees at 9 bases. Germline V gene data show CDR1 as SGHNT and CDR2 as YYREEE (reference sequence). This CDR3 has 19 residues. The junction had 21 bases not matched to a gene; V was cut back by 5 bases and J by 3 bases.

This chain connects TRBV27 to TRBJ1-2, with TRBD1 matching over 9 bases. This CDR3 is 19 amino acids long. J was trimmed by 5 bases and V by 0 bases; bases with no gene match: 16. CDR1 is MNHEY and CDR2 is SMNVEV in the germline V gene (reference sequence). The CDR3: CASSLSIIGTGPSPYGYTF. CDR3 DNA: TGTGCCAGCAGTTTATCGATAATCGGGACAGGGCCTTCCCCGTATGGCTACACCTTC.

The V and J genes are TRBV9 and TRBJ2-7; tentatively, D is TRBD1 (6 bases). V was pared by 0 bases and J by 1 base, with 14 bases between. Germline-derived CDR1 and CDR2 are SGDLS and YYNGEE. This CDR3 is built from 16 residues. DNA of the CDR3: TGTGCCAGCAGCGTAGGGGGTGGGACACTTTCCTACGAGCAGTACTTC. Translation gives CASSVGGGTLSYEQYF.

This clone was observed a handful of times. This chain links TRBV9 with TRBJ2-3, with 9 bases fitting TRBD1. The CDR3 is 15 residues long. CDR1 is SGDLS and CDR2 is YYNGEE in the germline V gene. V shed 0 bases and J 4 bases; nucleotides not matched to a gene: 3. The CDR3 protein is CASSVAGQGADTQYF. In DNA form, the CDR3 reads TGTGCCAGCAGCGTAGCGGGACAGGGCGCAGATACGCAGTATTTT.

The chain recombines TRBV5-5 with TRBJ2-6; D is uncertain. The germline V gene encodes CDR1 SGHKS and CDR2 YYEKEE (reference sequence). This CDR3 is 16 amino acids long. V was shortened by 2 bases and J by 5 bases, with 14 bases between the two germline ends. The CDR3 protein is CASSFVLQARANVLTF. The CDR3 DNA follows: TGTGCCAGCAGCTTCGTTTTGCAGGCTCGGGCCAACGTCCTGACTTTC.

The CDR3 nucleotides are TGTGCCAGCAGTTACCACGTCCCGGGACAGGGCTACGAGCAGTACTTC. Translation: CASSYHVPGQGYEQYF. The rearrangement links TRBV6-5 to TRBJ2-7, with TRBD1 matching 9 bases. The CDR3 covers 16 residues. The germline gives CDR1 MNHEY, CDR2 SVGAGI. The ends lost 2 bases at V and 3 bases at J; junction bases unmatched: 8.